The next 8 T cell receptor beta chains were all read from a single sample in a study of blood T cell repertoires in COVID-19. The assay was immunoSEQ multiplex PCR, and TCRdb's table has in-frame clones only and misses some. Altogether 130,000 to 150,000 clones are present, roughly nine tenths being singletons, with the ten largest covering around 1.5%. Sequenced material: peripheral blood. The receptors were gathered from a human donor in a cohort sampled during active COVID-19.

This clone was observed at least ten times. The chain links TRBV3-1 (or the pseudogene TRBV3-2) to TRBJ1-1, with no clear D. CDR1 and CDR2 (germline): LGHDT, YNNKEL (reference sequence). This CDR3 has 13 amino acids. The V and J ends lost 3 bases and 3 bases respectively, with 8 bases between them. DNA of the CDR3: TGTGCCAGCAGCCACGAGGCCTACACTGAAGCTTTCTTT. It is translated as CASSHEAYTEAFF.

Only one count was recorded for this clone. The rearrangement uses TRBV19 and TRBJ2-3; 9 nucleotides line up with TRBD2. In germline, CDR1 is LNHDA, CDR2 SQIVND (reference sequence). The CDR3 contains 15 residues. V lost 3 bases and J lost 7; bases outside the gene matches: 8. In DNA, the CDR3 is TGTGCCAGTAGTATCGGGCCTAGCGGGGCAAATACGCAGTATTTT. It specifies CASSIGPSGANTQYF.

The genes are TRBV11-1 and TRBJ2-1; D is undetermined. The CDR3 runs to 15 residues. Germline V gene data show CDR1 as SGHAT and CDR2 as FQDESV (reference sequence). The V end was cut by 5 bases, the J end by 5 bases, with 16 bases between. Here the CDR3 DNA reads TGTGCCAGCAGCCCCCAGGTCTCCTTCCACAATGAGCAGTTCTTC. It encodes CASSPQVSFHNEQFF. Full variable domain (rest looked up from reference TRBV11-1 and TRBJ2-1): EAEVAQSPRYKITEKSQAVAFWCDPISGHATLYWYRQILGQGPELLVQFQDESVVDDSQLPKDRFSAERLKGVDSTLKIQPAELGDSAMYLCASSPQVSFHNEQFFGPGTRLTVL.

The rearrangement links TRBV4-3 to TRBJ1-2; D is perhaps TRBD1 (5 bases). Germline assignment: CDR1 LGHNA and CDR2 YSLEER. The CDR3 totals 18 residues. Trimming stripped 0 bases from V and 4 bases from J, with 21 bases between. The CDR3 bases are TGCGCCAGCAGCCAAGATCTAGGGCAGGGTGGATTTAGCTATGGCTACACCTTC. Residues: CASSQDLGQGGFSYGYTF.

This chain joins TRBV5-6 and TRBJ1-4; 8 bases line up with TRBD1. The CDR3 has 13 amino acids. Germline V CDR1 and CDR2: SGHDT, YYEEEE. V shed 3 bases, J shed 7 bases, and the junction held 2 bases outside the gene matches. In DNA form, the CDR3 reads TGTGCCAGCAGCTCCGACAGGGGTGAAAAACTGTTTTTT. Translated: CASSSDRGEKLFF.

This clone was recorded a few times. The chain carries TRBV3-1 (or the pseudogene TRBV3-2) and TRBJ2-5, with D perhaps TRBD1 (5 bases). The ends were cut back, 2 bases at V and 2 bases at J, with 12 bases in the middle. Germline-derived CDR1 and CDR2 are LGHDT and YNNKEL (reference sequence). This CDR3 region has 15 residues. CDR3 in amino acids: CASSQFLGQQETQYF. CDR3 bases: TGTGCCAGCAGCCAATTTCTGGGGCAGCAAGAGACCCAGTACTTC.

This chain links TRBV5-5 with TRBJ1-1, with TRBD1 matching 7 bases. The germline V gene encodes CDR1 SGHKS and CDR2 YYEKEE (reference sequence). The CDR3 runs 17 residues. Unmatched junction bases numbered 16, after V lost 4 bases and J lost 4 bases. The CDR3 loop is CASSSPGQIWRVTEAFF. As DNA, the CDR3 is TGTGCCAGCAGCAGTCCGGGACAGATCTGGCGGGTCACTGAAGCTTTCTTT. The whole variable domain, remainder taken from reference TRBV5-5 and TRBJ1-1, is DAGVTQSPTHLIKTRGQQVTLRCSPISGHKSVSWYQQVLGQGPQFIFQYYEKEERGRGNFPDRFSARQFPNYSSELNVNALLLGDSALYLCASSSPGQIWRVTEAFFGQGTRLTVV.

The chain employs TRBV11-3 and TRBJ2-1; the match to TRBD2 covers 10 bases. From germline, CDR1 is SGHNT and CDR2 YENEEA. The CDR3 sequence is 16 residues long. V lost 0 bases, J lost 2 bases, and 1 base stayed unmatched. CDR3 DNA sequence: TGTGCCAGCAGCTTAGAACTAGCGGGAACCTACAATGAGCAGTTCTTC. This gives the protein CASSLELAGTYNEQFF.